This section outlines one T cell receptor (beta chain) sequence together with its context. Its antigen is not identified. V dropped 5 bases and J dropped 9 bases, with 14 bases sitting between them. The CDR3 sequence is 13 residues long. The V gene's germline CDR1 is MNHEY and CDR2 SVGAGI. This record comes from a study of cytomegalovirus exposure and HLA in healthy donors. Study information: Among the 350 to 500 donors who were genotyped, 70% to 90% fell in the genetic ancestry cluster that is associated with self-reported Caucasian donors.

Study-wide points: Altogether, around 160 TCR beta chains were recorded as cytomegalovirus-associated.

This PCR relied on a set of 60 Vbeta primers and 13 Jbeta primers. The authors' processing: Unique TCR beta chains totaled some 88 million in a later count, with around 10 million of them shared. Generated by immunoSEQ multiplex PCR, the TCRdb table keeps only in-frame clones and is missing some. The V and J calls and clone size come from that table; D and trimming were worked out from the DNA. The data hold 95,000 to 150,000 clones, with approximately 87% observed a single time. The chain joins TRBV6-5 to TRBJ2-1, with a tentative D call TRBD1 (5 bases). Sequenced: PBMCs. This sequence originates from a young man in good health and CMV-seropositive. The CDR3 DNA sequence: TGTGCCAGCAGTACCCACAGGTGGGGTGAGCAGTTCTTC. This gives the protein CASSTHRWGEQFF.